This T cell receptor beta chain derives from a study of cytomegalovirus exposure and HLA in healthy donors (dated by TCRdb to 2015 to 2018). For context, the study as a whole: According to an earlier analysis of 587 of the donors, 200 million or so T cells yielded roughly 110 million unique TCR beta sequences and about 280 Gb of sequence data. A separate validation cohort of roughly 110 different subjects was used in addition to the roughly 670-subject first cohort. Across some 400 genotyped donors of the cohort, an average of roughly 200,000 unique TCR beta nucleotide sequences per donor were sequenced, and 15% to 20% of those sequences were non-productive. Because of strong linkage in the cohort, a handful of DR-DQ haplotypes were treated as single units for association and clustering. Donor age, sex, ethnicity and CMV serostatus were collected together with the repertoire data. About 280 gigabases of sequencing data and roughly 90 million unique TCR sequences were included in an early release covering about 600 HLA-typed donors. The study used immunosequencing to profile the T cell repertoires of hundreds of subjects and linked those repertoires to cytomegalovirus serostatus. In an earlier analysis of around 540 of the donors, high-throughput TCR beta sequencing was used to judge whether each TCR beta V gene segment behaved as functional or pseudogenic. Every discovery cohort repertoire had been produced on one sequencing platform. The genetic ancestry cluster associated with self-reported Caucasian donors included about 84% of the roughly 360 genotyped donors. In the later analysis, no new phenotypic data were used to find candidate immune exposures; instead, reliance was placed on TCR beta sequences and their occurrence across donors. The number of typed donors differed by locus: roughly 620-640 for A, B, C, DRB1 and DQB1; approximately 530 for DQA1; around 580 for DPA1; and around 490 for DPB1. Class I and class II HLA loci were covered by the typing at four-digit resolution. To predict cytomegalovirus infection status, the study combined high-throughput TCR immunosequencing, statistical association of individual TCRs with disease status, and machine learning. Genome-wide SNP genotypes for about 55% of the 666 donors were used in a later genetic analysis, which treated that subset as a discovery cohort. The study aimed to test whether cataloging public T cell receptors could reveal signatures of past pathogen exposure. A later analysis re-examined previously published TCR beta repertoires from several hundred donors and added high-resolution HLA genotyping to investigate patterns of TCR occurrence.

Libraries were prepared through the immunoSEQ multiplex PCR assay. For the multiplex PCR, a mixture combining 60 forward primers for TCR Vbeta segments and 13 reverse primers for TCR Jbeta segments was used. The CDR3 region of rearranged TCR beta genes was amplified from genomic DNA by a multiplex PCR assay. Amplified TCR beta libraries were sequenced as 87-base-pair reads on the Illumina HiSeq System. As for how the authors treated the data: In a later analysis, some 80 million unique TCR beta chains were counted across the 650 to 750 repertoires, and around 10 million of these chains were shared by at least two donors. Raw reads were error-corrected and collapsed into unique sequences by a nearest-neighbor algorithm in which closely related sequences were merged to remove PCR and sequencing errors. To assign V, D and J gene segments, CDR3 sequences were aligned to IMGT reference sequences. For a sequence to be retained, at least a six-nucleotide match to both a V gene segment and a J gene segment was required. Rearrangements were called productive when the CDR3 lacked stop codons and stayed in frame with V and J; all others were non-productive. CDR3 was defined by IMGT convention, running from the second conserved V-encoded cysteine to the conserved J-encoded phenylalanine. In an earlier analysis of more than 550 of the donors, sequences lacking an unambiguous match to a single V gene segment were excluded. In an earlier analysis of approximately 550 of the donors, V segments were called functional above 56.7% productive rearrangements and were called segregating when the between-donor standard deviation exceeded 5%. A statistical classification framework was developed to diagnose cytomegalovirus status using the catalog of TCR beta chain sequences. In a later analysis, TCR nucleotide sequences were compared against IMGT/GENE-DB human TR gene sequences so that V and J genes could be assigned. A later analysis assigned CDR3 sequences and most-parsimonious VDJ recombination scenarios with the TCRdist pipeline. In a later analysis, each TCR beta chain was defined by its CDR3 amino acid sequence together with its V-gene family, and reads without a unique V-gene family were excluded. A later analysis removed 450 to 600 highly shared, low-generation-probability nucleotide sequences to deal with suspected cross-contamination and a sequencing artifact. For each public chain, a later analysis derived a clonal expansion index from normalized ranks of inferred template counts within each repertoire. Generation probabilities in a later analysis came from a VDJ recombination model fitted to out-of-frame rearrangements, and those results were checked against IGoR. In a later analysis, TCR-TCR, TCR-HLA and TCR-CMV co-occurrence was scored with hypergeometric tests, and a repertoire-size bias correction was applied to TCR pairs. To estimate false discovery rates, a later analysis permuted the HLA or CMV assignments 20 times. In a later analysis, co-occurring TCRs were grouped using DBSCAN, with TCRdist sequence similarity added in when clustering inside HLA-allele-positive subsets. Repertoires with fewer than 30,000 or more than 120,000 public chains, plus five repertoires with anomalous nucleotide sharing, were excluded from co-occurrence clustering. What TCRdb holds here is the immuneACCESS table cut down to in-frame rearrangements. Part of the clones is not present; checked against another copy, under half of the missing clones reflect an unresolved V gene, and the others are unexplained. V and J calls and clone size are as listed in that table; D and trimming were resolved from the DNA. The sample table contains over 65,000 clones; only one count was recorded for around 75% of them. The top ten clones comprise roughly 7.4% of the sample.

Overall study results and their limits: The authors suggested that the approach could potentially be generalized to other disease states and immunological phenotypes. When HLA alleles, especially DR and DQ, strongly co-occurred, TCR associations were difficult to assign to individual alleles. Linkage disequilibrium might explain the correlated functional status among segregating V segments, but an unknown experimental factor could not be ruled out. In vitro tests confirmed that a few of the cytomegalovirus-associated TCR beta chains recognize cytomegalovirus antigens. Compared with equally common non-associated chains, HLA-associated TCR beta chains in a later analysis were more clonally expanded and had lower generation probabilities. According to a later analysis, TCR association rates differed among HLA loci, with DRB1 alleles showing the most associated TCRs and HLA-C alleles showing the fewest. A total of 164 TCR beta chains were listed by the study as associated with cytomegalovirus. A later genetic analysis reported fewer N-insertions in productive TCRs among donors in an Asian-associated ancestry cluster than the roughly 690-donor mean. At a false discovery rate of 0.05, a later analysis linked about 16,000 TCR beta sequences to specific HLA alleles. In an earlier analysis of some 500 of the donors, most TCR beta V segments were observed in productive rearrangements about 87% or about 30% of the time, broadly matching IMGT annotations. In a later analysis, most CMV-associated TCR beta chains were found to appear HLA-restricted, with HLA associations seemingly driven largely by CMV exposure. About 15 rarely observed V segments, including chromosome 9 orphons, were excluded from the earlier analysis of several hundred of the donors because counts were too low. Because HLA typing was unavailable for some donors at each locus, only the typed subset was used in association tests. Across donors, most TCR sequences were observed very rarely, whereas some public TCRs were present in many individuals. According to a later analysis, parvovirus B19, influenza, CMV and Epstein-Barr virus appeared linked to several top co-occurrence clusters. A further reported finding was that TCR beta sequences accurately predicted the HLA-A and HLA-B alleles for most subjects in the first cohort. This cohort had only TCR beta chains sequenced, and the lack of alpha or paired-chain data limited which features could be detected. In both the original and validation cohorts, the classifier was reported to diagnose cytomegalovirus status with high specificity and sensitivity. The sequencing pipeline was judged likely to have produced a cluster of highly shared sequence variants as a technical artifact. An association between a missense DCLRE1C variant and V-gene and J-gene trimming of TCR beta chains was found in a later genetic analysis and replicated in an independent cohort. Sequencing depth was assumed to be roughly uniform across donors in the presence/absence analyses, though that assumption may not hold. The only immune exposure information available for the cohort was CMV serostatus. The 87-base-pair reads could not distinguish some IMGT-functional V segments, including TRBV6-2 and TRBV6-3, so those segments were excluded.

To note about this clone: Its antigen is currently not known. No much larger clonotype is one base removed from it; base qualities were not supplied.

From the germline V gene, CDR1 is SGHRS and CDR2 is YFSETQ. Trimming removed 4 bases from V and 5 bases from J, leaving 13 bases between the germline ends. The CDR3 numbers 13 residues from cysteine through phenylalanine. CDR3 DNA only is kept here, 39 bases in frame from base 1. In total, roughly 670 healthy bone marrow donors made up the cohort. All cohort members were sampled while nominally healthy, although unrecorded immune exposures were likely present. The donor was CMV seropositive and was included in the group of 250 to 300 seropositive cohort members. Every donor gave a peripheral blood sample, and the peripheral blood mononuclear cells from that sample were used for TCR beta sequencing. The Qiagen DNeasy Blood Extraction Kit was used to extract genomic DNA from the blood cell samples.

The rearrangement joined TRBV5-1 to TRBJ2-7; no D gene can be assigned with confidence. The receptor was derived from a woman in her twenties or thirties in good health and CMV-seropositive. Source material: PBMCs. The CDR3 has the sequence CASSPGRWDEQYF. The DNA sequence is TGCGCCAGCAGCCCAGGAAGGTGGGACGAGCAGTACTTC.